This is a list of T cell receptor beta chains from one sample in a study of identical twins. TCRdb re-derived calls from the 5' RACE reads in MiXCR, one entry per CDR3 protein. Here the sample spans 1.5 million to 2 million distinct CDR3 sequences, about 30% being singletons. Input material: cord blood. All receptors come from a newborn girl in good health. Both conserved end residues are part of each CDR3. D genes are given only for firm matches. Expanded clones are given a class, and other clones once, few, many or no size at all.

size: NA; V: TRBV11-1; J: TRBJ2-7; D: NA; CDR3: CASSLASLRNEQYF; DNA: TGTGCCAGCAGCTTAGCCTCACTCCGGAATGAGCAGTACTTC
size: NA; V: TRBV7-6; J: TRBJ2-1; D: NA; CDR3: CASSSWKLGSYNEQFF; DNA: TGTGCCAGCAGCTCCTGGAAATTAGGGTCCTACAATGAGCAGTTCTTC
size: few; V: TRBV3-1; J: TRBJ2-1; D: TRBD1; CDR3: CASSHPGQGRDNEQFF; DNA: TGTGCCAGCAGCCATCCCGGACAGGGTCGGGACAATGAGCAGTTCTTC
size: few; V: TRBV6-1; J: TRBJ1-2; D: NA; CDR3: CASSENQGIYGYTF; DNA: TGTGCCAGCAGTGAAAACCAGGGGATATATGGCTACACCTTC
size: NA; V: TRBV12-3/TRBV12-4; J: TRBJ1-2; D: NA; CDR3: CASSLATGNANYGYTF; DNA: TGTGCCAGCAGTTTAGCGACAGGAAACGCTAACTATGGCTACACCTTC
size: NA; V: TRBV2; J: TRBJ1-1; D: NA; CDR3: CASRRATGIEAFF; DNA: TGTGCCAGCAGGCGGGCTACAGGGATTGAAGCTTTCTTT
size: few; V: TRBV7-2; J: TRBJ2-1; D: TRBD2; CDR3: CASSLAPGLAGVLGLAYNEQFF; DNA: TGTGCCAGCAGCTTAGCTCCGGGACTAGCGGGAGTCCTAGGCTTGGCCTACAATGAGCAGTTCTTC
size: few; V: TRBV28; J: TRBJ2-5; D: TRBD2; CDR3: CASSLASGRSSETQYF; DNA: TGTGCCAGCAGTCTAGCTAGCGGGAGATCCTCAGAGACCCAGTACTTC
size: many; V: TRBV28; J: TRBJ1-2; D: NA; CDR3: CASSYGTAYYGYTF; DNA: TGTGCCAGCAGTTACGGGACTGCCTACTATGGCTACACCTTC
size: NA; V: TRBV20-1; J: TRBJ2-1; D: TRBD2; CDR3: CSASRLTSELGNEQFF; DNA: TGCAGTGCTAGCCGACTAACTAGCGAACTAGGTAATGAGCAGTTCTTC
size: NA; V: TRBV28; J: TRBJ2-1; D: TRBD2; CDR3: CASSFGLAGGETYNEQFF; DNA: TGTGCCAGCAGTTTTGGTTTAGCGGGAGGGGAAACCTACAATGAGCAGTTCTTC
size: NA; V: TRBV6-2/TRBV6-3; J: TRBJ2-5; D: TRBD2; CDR3: CASSYSMGLLAGSYNEQYF; DNA: TGTGCCAGCAGTTACTCGATGGGCCTACTAGCGGGGAGTTACAATGAGCAGTACTTC
size: NA; V: TRBV3-1; J: TRBJ2-7; D: NA; CDR3: CASSQRQTTYEQYF; DNA: TGTGCCAGCAGCCAACGGCAGACTACCTACGAGCAGTACTTC
size: many; V: TRBV12-3/TRBV12-4; J: TRBJ2-1; D: NA; CDR3: CASSLATSNEQFF; DNA: TGTGCCAGCAGTTTGGCGACTAGCAATGAGCAGTTCTTC
size: many; V: TRBV3-1; J: TRBJ2-3; D: NA; CDR3: CASSPSGAGTDTQYF; DNA: TGTGCCAGCAGCCCGTCCGGGGCAGGAACAGATACGCAGTATTTT
size: NA; V: TRBV2; J: TRBJ2-7; D: NA; CDR3: CASSEALPGSSYEQYF; DNA: TGTGCCAGCAGTGAAGCGCTTCCGGGATCCTCCTACGAGCAGTACTTC
size: NA; V: TRBV21-1; J: TRBJ1-2; D: NA; CDR3: CASSKSQNYGYTF; DNA: TGTGCCAGCAGCAAATCACAAAACTATGGCTACACCTTC
size: NA; V: TRBV20-1; J: TRBJ2-5; D: TRBD2; CDR3: CSATGLAGGRETQYF; DNA: TGCAGTGCCACAGGACTAGCGGGGGGACGCGAGACCCAGTACTTC
size: NA; V: TRBV5-1; J: TRBJ2-3; D: NA; CDR3: CASSLRAAESTDTQYF; DNA: TGCGCCAGCAGCTTGCGGGCGGCGGAAAGCACAGATACGCAGTATTTT
size: NA; V: TRBV20-1; J: TRBJ2-3; D: TRBD2; CDR3: CSAGSAGGGTQYF; DNA: TGCAGTGCTGGGTCTGCGGGGGGAGGTACGCAGTATTTT
size: NA; V: TRBV5-1; J: TRBJ2-7; D: TRBD1; CDR3: CATRTGPSSYEQYF; DNA: TGCGCCACCAGGACAGGTCCGAGCTCCTACGAGCAGTACTTC
size: few; V: TRBV10-3; J: TRBJ1-5; D: NA; CDR3: CAISEQGGDQPQHF; DNA: TGTGCCATCAGTGAGCAGGGAGGCGATCAGCCCCAGCATTTT
size: few; V: TRBV3-1; J: TRBJ2-3; D: TRBD1; CDR3: CASSKTGGLKADTQYF; DNA: TGTGCCAGCAGTAAGACAGGGGGGTTGAAAGCAGATACGCAGTATTTT